The text below deals with one T cell receptor beta chain. What it binds is unknown. The data were obtained in a study of spatial heterogeneity in lung cancer. Turning to the study itself: Alpha-chain sequences were consistently detected in smaller numbers than beta-chain sequences. Study results and limitations: TCRs found ubiquitously expanded in tumor appeared in blood more at resection than at follow-up.

The V gene's germline CDR1 is SNHLY and CDR2 FYNNEI. CDR3 length equals 16 residues. The V segment lost 6 bases and the J segment 4 bases; nucleotides outside the gene matches: 8. Every TCR cDNA molecule bore a unique molecular identifier. Using its own MiXCR run on the 5' RACE reads, TCRdb lists one record per CDR3 protein. Counted here are about 23,000 distinct CDR3 sequences, less than 3.5% occurring once; the ten biggest clones make up 25% to 35%. Time point of the sample: sample taken at primary tumor resection. Unsorted whole RNA from tumor, nontumor lung or frozen PBMC underwent sequencing. This sequence originates from a female donor with early-stage non-small cell lung cancer. Sequenced material: PBMCs, taken at surgery. The chain carries TRBV2 and TRBJ2-1, with TRBD2 matching 11 bases. CDR3 sequence: CASRPPLAGAYNEQFF. The CDR3 nucleotides read TGTGCCAGCAGACCTCCACTAGCGGGAGCTTACAATGAGCAGTTCTTC.